These 32 T cell receptor beta chains were all obtained from the same sample, sequenced in a study of post-analysis software for immune sequencing data. Findings and caveats of the study: The study found TRBV5-6, TRBV5-1 and TRBV20-1 among five or six TRBV segments more frequent in patients than controls.

Their target antigens are unknown. Unique-molecular-identifier-tagged TCR beta cDNA libraries were used. Via MiXCR, TCRdb re-called the PCR reads, giving one row per CDR3 protein. The sample records 750,000 to 900,000 distinct CDR3 sequences, around 45% being singletons. The sequencing sample was made of blood. The receptors shown here come from a girl aged 5-17 years with multiple sclerosis.

A few counts support this clonotype. The chain combines TRBV7-2 with TRBJ2-5; D may be TRBD2 (5 bases). Germline lookup yields CDR1 SGHTA and CDR2 FQGNSA. The CDR3 is 14 amino acids. Trimming left V 1 base short and J 4 bases short, with 10 bases between. Here the CDR3 reads CASSLGDGVETQYF. CDR3 nucleotides: TGTGCCAGCAGCTTAGGCGACGGGGTAGAGACCCAGTACTTC.

This chain links TRBV5-1 with TRBJ2-4; D perhaps matches TRBD2 (5 bases). The J call may be incorrect, as the DNA end agrees better with TRBJ2-5. The CDR3 has 12 amino acids. The germline V gene encodes CDR1 SGHRS and CDR2 YFSETQ. The CDR3 coding sequence is TGCGCCAGCAGCCCGGGGTTTGAGACCCAGTACTTC. Residues: CASSPGFETQYF.

V is TRBV20-1 and J is TRBJ2-7; TRBD2 aligns across 11 bases. The DNA end favors TRBJ2-5, so the J call may be wrong. The CDR3 is 16 residues long. Per germline, CDR1 DFQATT and CDR2 SNEGSKA (reference sequence). The CDR3 DNA reads as TGCAGTGCTAGTTGGCATAGCGGGAGGGCCGTAGAGACCCAGTACTTC. It encodes CSASWHSGRAVETQYF.

This clonotype was recorded a few times. This chain joins TRBV7-2 and TRBJ2-1; tentative D call: TRBD1 (5 bases). This CDR3 comprises 15 residues. Germline loops: CDR1 SGHTA, CDR2 FQGNSA. The V end lost 1 base, the J end lost 7 bases, and 14 bases lay between the germline ends. The CDR3 DNA is TGTGCCAGCAGCTTAGGAGGTTCAGGGCATAATGAGCAGTTCTTC. Its translation is CASSLGGSGHNEQFF.

The V call is TRBV5-6, the J call TRBJ2-3; possibly TRBD1 for D (6 bases). The CDR3 has 13 residues. V lost 5 bases to trimming and J lost 2 bases, with 9 bases between them. CDR1 SGHDT and CDR2 YYEEEE come from the germline V gene. CDR3: CASRDRNTDTQYF. In nucleotides, the CDR3 is TGTGCCAGCAGAGACAGGAACACAGATACGCAGTATTTT. Full variable domain (rest looked up from reference TRBV5-6 and TRBJ2-3): DAGVTQSPTHLIKTRGQQVTLRCSPKSGHDTVSWYQQALGQGPQFIFQYYEEEERQRGNFPDRFSGHQFPNYSSELNVNALLLGDSALYLCASRDRNTDTQYFGPGTRLTVL.

This rearrangement joins TRBV7-9 to TRBJ1-1; tentative D call: TRBD1 (5 bases). This CDR3 has 13 residues. Between the trimmed V and J ends, which lost 8 bases and 0 bases, there was a span of 10 bases. Per germline, CDR1 SEHNR and CDR2 FQNEAQ (reference sequence). The CDR3 DNA reads as TGTGCCAGCGGGAGGGGCCTGAACACTGAAGCTTTCTTT. As protein: CASGRGLNTEAFF.

Only a few counts were recorded for this clonotype. This chain uses TRBV4-2 with TRBJ2-7, with TRBD2 matching over 12 bases. The CDR3 consists of 16 residues. Per germline, CDR1 LGHNA and CDR2 YNFKEQ. V trimming: 2 bases; J trimming: 1 base; junction bases outside the gene matches: 3. This CDR3 reads CASSQSTSGRSYEQYF. The DNA for the CDR3 is TGTGCCAGCAGCCAATCGACTAGCGGGAGATCCTACGAGCAGTACTTC.

The CDR3 DNA reads as TGTGCCAGCAGTTCCTCTCCGGGCGGGGGAAACACCATATATTTT. It yields the protein CASSSSPGGGNTIYF. The gene calls are TRBV7-8 and TRBJ1-3; D not resolved. The CDR3 contains 15 residues. Germline lookup yields CDR1 SGHVS and CDR2 FQNEAQ. Deletions cut 6 bases from V and 4 bases from J, with 16 bases between.

The chain combines TRBV10-3 with TRBJ1-2; unclear D gene. Germline V gene data show CDR1 as ENHRY and CDR2 as SYGVKD. Trimming pared 3 bases from V and 0 bases from J, leaving 14 bases between. This CDR3 is 16 amino acids long. This chain's CDR3 is CAISDKKGPANYGYTF. CDR3 nucleotide sequence: TGTGCCATCAGTGACAAGAAGGGCCCAGCTAACTATGGCTACACCTTC.

The chain has TRBV24-1 and TRBJ2-1; 9 bases are a match to TRBD1. J gave up 9 bases and V 3 bases, and 11 bases lay outside the gene matches. CDR1 KGHDR and CDR2 SFDVKD come from the germline V gene. The CDR3 loop spans 16 amino acids. This chain's CDR3 is CATSDPLRDRASEQFF. CDR3 sequence (DNA): TGTGCCACCAGTGATCCGCTCCGGGACAGGGCATCTGAGCAGTTCTTC.

The chain employs TRBV12-3 or TRBV12-4 and TRBJ2-1; no firm D call. This CDR3 is built from 12 residues. V lost 2 bases, J lost 12 bases, and 11 bases lay in between. The CDR3 here is CASSLSLETQFF. CDR3 in DNA: TGTGCCAGCAGTTTATCCCTGGAAACGCAGTTCTTC.

This clonotype was observed once. This chain links TRBV6-1 with TRBJ1-2, with D perhaps TRBD1 (6 bases). V shed 7 bases and J shed 6 bases, with 12 bases lying between them. CDR1 and CDR2 from the germline V gene are MNHNS and SASEGT. The CDR3 totals 12 residues. The CDR3 region has the DNA TGTGCCAGCACCACACAGGGCCATGGCTACACCTTC. It encodes CASTTQGHGYTF.

This clonotype was counted ten times or more. The junction and the germline gene differ at one end; a read error may be behind it. This rearrangement joins TRBV5-1 to TRBJ1-5; D not certain. Germline V CDR1 and CDR2: SGHRS, YFSETQ. CDR3 length equals 13 residues. The CDR3 DNA follows: TGTGCCAGCAGCTTAGGGCCCAATCAGCCCCAGCATTTT. Translated, it gives CASSLGPNQPQHF. Looking up the rest from reference TRBV5-1 and TRBJ1-5 gives the full variable domain: KAGVTQTPRYLIKTRGQQVTLSCSPISGHRSVSWYQQTPGQGLQFLFEYFSETQRNKGNFPGRFSGRQFSNSRSEMNVSTLELGDSALYLCASSLGPNQPQHFGDGTRLSIL.

The rearrangement links TRBV29-1 to TRBJ2-7; 7 bases map to TRBD2. In germline, CDR1 is SQVTM, CDR2 ANQGSEA. Trimming cost V 4 bases and J 1 base; bases outside gene matches: 7. CDR3 length: 14 residues. The CDR3 nucleotides read TGCAGCGTTGTGGGGGGAGGGGTGTCCTACGAGCAGTACTTC. It translates to CSVVGGGVSYEQYF.

This chain connects TRBV3-1 to TRBJ2-3, with 7 bases fitting TRBD1. Unmatched junction bases numbered 3, after V lost 0 bases and J lost 3 bases. This CDR3 has 15 residues. Germline V gives CDR1 LGHDT, CDR2 YNNKEL (reference sequence). For the CDR3, the DNA is TGTGCCAGCAGCCAAGATTGGGGACAGACAGATACGCAGTATTTT. Its translation: CASSQDWGQTDTQYF.

The CDR3: CSAPWDAYNEQFF. CDR3 nucleotide sequence: TGCAGTGCCCCGTGGGACGCTTACAATGAGCAGTTCTTC. The gene calls are TRBV20-1 and TRBJ2-1; either TRBD1 or TRBD2 may fit D (5 bases each). The germline V gene has CDR1 DFQATT and CDR2 SNEGSKA (reference sequence). This CDR3 contains 13 residues. V was shortened by 6 bases and J by 4 bases, with 13 bases between the two germline ends.

This clonotype has just a few counts. V usage is TRBV20-1 and J usage is TRBJ2-7; perhaps TRBD1 as D (6 bases). The ends were cut back, 1 base at V and 0 bases at J, with 10 bases in the middle. Germline V gene lookup returns CDR1 DFQATT and CDR2 SNEGSKA (reference sequence). This CDR3 contains 14 residues. The CDR3 protein is CSARGGLNSYEQYF. The CDR3 nucleotides are TGCAGTGCTAGAGGGGGGCTGAACTCCTACGAGCAGTACTTC.

J is TRBJ2-1 and V is TRBV7-8; 8 bases align to TRBD2. The V and J ends lost 1 base and 2 bases, in that order; junction bases with no gene match: 4. The germline CDR1 and CDR2 sequences are SGHVS and FQNEAQ. The CDR3 sequence is 16 residues long. CDR3 coding DNA: TGTGCCAGCAGCTTAGAGGCGGGAGGCCCCTACAATGAGCAGTTCTTC. The encoded protein is CASSLEAGGPYNEQFF.

This clonotype was seen only once. The junction departs from the called germline gene at one end, perhaps through a read error. The chain uses TRBV27 and TRBJ2-1; TRBD2 might be the D (6 bases). Germline-derived CDR1 and CDR2 are MNHEY and SMNVEV (reference sequence). The CDR3 is 15 amino acids. The DNA of the CDR3 is TGTGCCGGCAGTGATAGCGGTTCTGGGGACAATGAGCAGTTCTTC. Its translation: CAGSDSGSGDNEQFF.

The chain employs TRBV27 and TRBJ2-1, with TRBD2 as a possible D gene (6 bases). Germline CDR1 and CDR2: MNHEY and SMNVEV (reference sequence). The length of the CDR3 is 17 residues. With 5 bases removed from V and 2 bases from J, the gap between germline ends came to 19 bases. The CDR3 region is CASSMGSEGSTYNEQFF. The CDR3 DNA follows: TGTGCCAGCAGTATGGGGTCGGAGGGGTCCACCTACAATGAGCAGTTCTTC.

Here the CDR3 DNA reads TGTGCCAGCAGCTTAGGGGCAGACTTTGGGGCCAAAAACATTCAGTACTTC. Translating it yields CASSLGADFGAKNIQYF. The chain combines TRBV7-9 with TRBJ2-5; D ambiguous. The tail of the sequence fits TRBJ2-4 better, so the J call may be wrong. The CDR3 covers 17 residues. Per germline, CDR1 SEHNR and CDR2 FQNEAQ (reference sequence).

This clonotype was counted between two and nine times. V usage is TRBV27 and J usage is TRBJ1-2; the match to TRBD1 covers 9 bases. This CDR3 region has 15 residues. With 5 bases clipped from V and 4 bases from J, the junction kept 8 bases outside the gene matches. Germline CDR1 MNHEY, CDR2 SMNVEV (reference sequence). The CDR3 region is CASSRTGTGFYGYTF. The CDR3 bases are TGTGCCAGCAGTCGTACCGGGACAGGGTTCTATGGCTACACCTTC.

V usage is TRBV10-3 and J usage is TRBJ2-1; unclear D gene. V lost 3 bases and J 0 bases, leaving 12 bases between the germline ends. Per germline, CDR1 ENHRY and CDR2 SYGVKD. The length of the CDR3 is 16 residues. CDR3 coding DNA: TGTGCCATCAGTGAAGCCCAAGATGGCTCCTACAATGAGCAGTTCTTC. Residues: CAISEAQDGSYNEQFF.

The sample holds a few counts of this clonotype. The gene calls are TRBV20-1 and TRBJ1-2, with 7 bases matching TRBD1. CDR3 length: 14 amino acids. V shed 6 bases, J shed 4 bases, and the junction held 11 bases outside the gene matches. Germline assignment: CDR1 DFQATT and CDR2 SNEGSKA (reference sequence). CDR3: CSAPGTAKSYGYTF. CDR3 bases: TGCAGTGCACCCGGGACAGCTAAATCCTATGGCTACACCTTC.

The chain links TRBV29-1 to TRBJ2-3; tentative D call: TRBD1 (5 bases). Trimming shortened V by 4 bases and J by 5 bases, and 10 bases separated the two germline ends. The CDR3 contains 12 residues. CDR1 and CDR2 (germline): SQVTM, ANQGSEA. CDR3 DNA: TGCAGCGTTGGATTAGGGGTAGATACGCAGTATTTT. Amino acids: CSVGLGVDTQYF.

The V and J genes are TRBV15 and TRBJ1-2; no clear D. Germline V gene sequence: CDR1 LNHNV, CDR2 YYDKDF (reference sequence). CDR3 size: 12 residues. V lost 1 base, J lost 5 bases, and 5 bases lay in between. CDR3: CATSRAPYGYTF. Here the CDR3 DNA reads TGTGCCACCAGCAGAGCGCCTTATGGCTACACCTTC.

The V and J genes are TRBV6-6 and TRBJ2-1; no reliable D call. Germline V gene data show CDR1 as MNHNY and CDR2 as SVGAGI (reference sequence). The CDR3 loop spans 12 amino acids. Trimming shortened V by 2 bases and J by 6 bases, and 5 bases separated the two germline ends. CDR3 in amino acids: CASSYLINEQFF. CDR3 coding DNA: TGTGCCAGCAGTTACCTCATCAATGAGCAGTTCTTC.

The V and J genes are TRBV20-1 and TRBJ1-2; D may be TRBD1 (5 bases). CDR1 is DFQATT and CDR2 is SNEGSKA in the germline V gene (reference sequence). With 2 bases removed from V and 4 bases from J, the gap between germline ends came to 14 bases. The CDR3 has 14 amino acids. The CDR3 here is CSARTGVQRYGYTF. The CDR3 DNA reads as TGCAGTGCTAGAACGGGGGTGCAGCGCTATGGCTACACCTTC.

The chain links TRBV9 to TRBJ2-7; D is undetermined. In germline, CDR1 is SGDLS, CDR2 YYNGEE. This CDR3 region has 14 residues. Trimming left V 0 bases short and J 2 bases short, with 9 bases between. CDR3 DNA sequence: TGTGCCAGCAGCGTAGGTAAAGTTACCTACGAGCAGTACTTC. This translates into CASSVGKVTYEQYF. The complete variable domain, with remaining parts taken from reference TRBV9 and TRBJ2-7, reads DSGVTQTPKHLITATGQRVTLRCSPRSGDLSVYWYQQSLDQGLQFLIQYYNGEERAKGNILERFSAQQFPDLHSELNLSSLELGDSALYFCASSVGKVTYEQYFGPGTRLTVT.

The rearrangement uses TRBV12-3 or TRBV12-4 and TRBJ2-3; tentatively, D is TRBD2 (6 bases). The CDR3 is made up of 15 amino acids. The ends were cut back, 7 bases at V and 6 bases at J, with 20 bases in the middle. CDR3 nucleotide sequence: TGTGCCAGCACCTCCGTAGCGGAAGCTCGGGATACGCAGTATTTT. This gives the protein CASTSVAEARDTQYF.

This clonotype was found a few times. V and J are TRBV10-3 and TRBJ2-7, with 9 bases lining up with TRBD1. Trimming removed 4 bases from V and 0 bases from J; junction bases left unmatched: 10. There are 17 residues in the CDR3. Germline values: CDR1 ENHRY, CDR2 SYGVKD. DNA for the CDR3: TGTGCCATCAGTGTACGAACCCGGGACAGGGACTCCTACGAGCAGTACTTC. It yields the protein CAISVRTRDRDSYEQYF.

The genes are TRBV6-2 or TRBV6-3 and TRBJ2-3, with TRBD2 identical over 9 bases. J lost 10 bases, V lost 7 bases, and 18 bases had no gene match. This CDR3 contains 16 residues. The germline V gene encodes CDR1 MNHEY and CDR2 SVGEGT. For the CDR3, the DNA is TGTGCCAGCAAATGGTCCCTAGCGGGAATGTTTGCTCCGCAGTATTTT. Its translation: CASKWSLAGMFAPQYF.